This TCR beta chain originates from a study of blood T cell repertoires in COVID-19 (dated by TCRdb to about 2020). The study in broad terms: Samples from collaborators originated in the United States, Italy and Spain and spanned both the acute and convalescent phases of COVID-19. The prospective study material was composed of cDNA or gDNA derived from T cells, B-cell-depleted T cells, or PBMCs. Subjects who had been exposed to COVID-19, were actively infected with it, or had recovered from it provided the deeply sampled blood TCRbeta repertoires that made up the dataset. The repertoires were released in a freely available public database meant as a resource for research on the immune response to SARS-CoV-2. Samples were obtained from the ongoing ImmuneRACE study (first 160 participants) and from about 1,300 subjects provided by 6 global collaborators. Nearly every sample came with metadata listing a de-identified subject ID, COVID-19 status, age in years and sex. Where available, HLA class I and class II types were taken from metadata supplied by the sample provider and were not determined by assay-based typing. Overall study outcomes, separate from this receptor: The amount of clinical and demographic metadata varied by source and participant and was provided uncurated.

Remarks on this clone: This clone's antigen is unknown. No base-level quality is on record; no much larger clone is a single base apart.

Whole blood was collected in K2EDTA tubes by collaborating institutions according to the institutions' own protocols. For TCRbeta analysis, collaborator samples were shipped as frozen whole blood, as isolated PBMCs, or as DNA extracted from either sample type. TCRbeta CDR3 regions were amplified from genomic DNA by means of the immunoSEQ Assay, a bias-controlled multiplex PCR. In the authors' own workflow: Within the assay, amplification of reference gene primers was used to estimate how many nucleated cells each sample contained. Sequence reads were collapsed and filtered to measure the absolute abundance of every unique TCRbeta CDR3 rearrangement. For each sample, productive Simpson clonality was calculated as the square root of Simpson's diversity index across productive rearrangements. TCRdb holds this immuneACCESS table with in-frame rearrangements only. Some clones are missing; in checked studies, unresolved V genes explain under half, and the rest has no known cause. V and J calls plus clone size are reproduced from that table; the DNA served to infer D and trimming. Within this sample are roughly 300,000 clones, with around 88% of them counted one time only. The ten largest clones represent 1.5% to 2% of the sample.

CDR1 and CDR2, looked up from the germline V gene, are SGHRS and YFSETQ. Unmatched junction bases come to 6, with V trimmed by 0 bases and J by 0 bases. Spanning cysteine to phenylalanine, the CDR3 consists of 16 amino acids. The CDR3 DNA has 48 bases and is translated from base 1. The sequenced material came from peripheral blood. This receptor was identified in a woman between 50 and 59 years old with acute or convalescent COVID-19. The V gene is TRBV5-1 and the J gene is TRBJ2-7; TRBD1 aligns with 7 central bases. CDR3 sequence: CASSLVGQRYSYEQYF. The sequence in DNA is TGCGCCAGCAGCTTGGTGGGACAGAGATACTCCTACGAGCAGTACTTC.